The TCR beta chain described here comes from a study of neurological immune-mediated disorders. Points from the study as a whole: Whereas HTLV-1-associated myelopathy showed the most TCR clonal expansion, multiple sclerosis showed the least, with levels below those of healthy controls. Phylogenetic analysis grouped 18 of 34 multiple sclerosis patients' repertoires together, suggesting a possible repertoire signature.

Germline CDR1 SGHDT, CDR2 YYEEEE. The V and J ends lost 2 bases and 6 bases respectively, with 4 bases between them. The CDR3 runs to 11 residues. With 10-nucleotide random UMIs, 5'RACE was used to make the cDNA. TCRdb re-analysed the 5' RACE reads in MiXCR, keeping a single row per CDR3 protein. Here the sample spans about 70,000 distinct CDR3 sequences, approximately 5.3% being singletons. This clonotype was seen ten or more times. The target antigen is unknown. The sequencing sample was made of PBMCs. This receptor was taken from a human donor with multiple sclerosis. The donor label of this sample is uncertain. The gene calls are TRBV5-6 and TRBJ2-3; D gene ambiguous. CDR3 residues: CASSFADTQYF. The CDR3 DNA follows: TGTGCCAGCAGCTTTGCGGATACGCAGTATTTT.